This TCR beta chain was recovered during a study of T-cell reconstitution after alpha-beta-depleted transplantation in children. This clonotype was seen a handful of times. The CDR3 spans 15 residues. CDR1 is LGHDT, CDR2 YNNKEL, per germline (reference sequence). Trimming took 4 bases from V and 6 from J; bases not matched to a gene: 9. Unique molecular identifiers were incorporated into the prepared TCRbeta library. TCRdb independently ran MiXCR on the PCR reads; one entry per CDR3 protein. The table has about 480,000 distinct CDR3 sequences, around 12% seen once. V and J are TRBV3-1 and TRBJ2-1, with TRBD2 matching 7 bases. Sequencing was performed on PBMCs from the stem cell graft donor, taken from the stem cell graft. This receptor was obtained from a human donor who donated a stem cell graft to a child with combined immunodeficiency. CDR3 sequence: CASSPRTSLVNEQFF. The CDR3 bases are TGTGCCAGCAGCCCTCGGACTAGTCTCGTCAATGAGCAGTTCTTC.